The 19 T cell receptor beta chains given below trace back to one sample, sequenced in a study of blood T cell repertoires in COVID-19. TCRdb's copy holds only in-frame clones and misses some; the assay was immunoSEQ multiplex PCR. The sample contains some 200,000 clones, around 80% of which appear only once. Sequencing used peripheral blood. Every receptor here comes from a woman in her 40s with acute or convalescent COVID-19.

This sequence joins TRBV6-2 or TRBV6-3 and TRBJ2-3, with TRBD2 matching over 8 bases. Per the germline V gene, CDR1 is MNHEY and CDR2 is SVGEGT. Trimming cost V 5 bases and J 3 bases; bases outside gene matches: 7. The CDR3 has 15 residues. The CDR3 DNA reads TGTGCCAGCAGTATACTAGCGGAGCCGACAGATACGCAGTATTTT. Its translation: CASSILAEPTDTQYF.

This rearrangement joins TRBV7-6 to TRBJ2-5; D possibly corresponds to TRBD1 (5 bases). Germline CDR1 and CDR2: SGHVS and FNYEAQ. Trimming shortened V by 6 bases and J by 1 base, and 21 bases separated the two germline ends. There are 17 residues in the CDR3. The CDR3 region has the DNA TGTGCCAGCAGTCAATACGGGTTGGGTAGGGGCCAAGAGACCCAGTACTTC. It encodes CASSQYGLGRGQETQYF.

V usage is TRBV2 and J usage is TRBJ1-5, with TRBD1 identical over 9 bases. V lost 6 bases and J lost 7; bases outside the gene matches: 4. The CDR3 sequence is 13 residues long. Germline V gene data show CDR1 as SNHLY and CDR2 as FYNNEI. DNA of the CDR3: TGTGCCAGCAGGGGACAGGGTAAACAGCCCCAGCATTTT. It codes for CASRGQGKQPQHF.

CDR3 protein: CASSVRTGVGELFF. The CDR3 nucleotides read TGTGCCAGCAGCGTCCGGACAGGGGTCGGGGAGCTGTTTTTT. The chain couples TRBV9 to TRBJ2-2; TRBD1 matches 9 bases. Germline V gives CDR1 SGDLS, CDR2 YYNGEE. There are 14 residues in the CDR3. V trimming: 2 bases; J trimming: 7 bases; junction bases outside the gene matches: 3.

This chain links TRBV7-9 with TRBJ1-5; 8 nucleotides agree with TRBD1. The V gene's germline CDR1 is SEHNR and CDR2 FQNEAQ (reference sequence). Trimming took 5 bases from V and 2 from J; bases not matched to a gene: 5. This CDR3 has 15 residues. The CDR3 DNA reads TGTGCCAGCAGCCCCGGACAGGGTGGCAATCAGCCCCAGCATTTT. Its translation is CASSPGQGGNQPQHF.

The J gene is TRBJ2-2, the V gene TRBV27; TRBD1 agrees at 7 bases. The length of the CDR3 is 14 residues. Per germline, CDR1 MNHEY and CDR2 SMNVEV (reference sequence). V dropped 6 bases and J dropped 4; count of bases not matched to a gene: 5. CDR3 bases: TGTGCCAGCAGACCCGACAGGGCCACCGGGGAGCTGTTTTTT. It specifies CASRPDRATGELFF.

This clone was counted between two and nine times. The chain recombines TRBV3-1 (or the pseudogene TRBV3-2) with TRBJ1-5; D is undetermined. Germline V gene lookup returns CDR1 LGHDT and CDR2 YNNKEL (reference sequence). The CDR3 totals 14 residues. The V end lost 4 bases, the J end lost 7 bases, and 14 bases lay between the germline ends. The CDR3 DNA sequence: TGTGCCAGCAGCCTTCTTGAGGGTGGGCAGCCCCAGCATTTT. It codes for CASSLLEGGQPQHF.

The V call is TRBV2, the J call TRBJ1-2; a possible D gene is TRBD1 (5 bases). The CDR3 extends over 13 amino acids. Per germline, CDR1 SNHLY and CDR2 FYNNEI. The germline V and J ends were trimmed by 3 bases and 4 bases, with 9 bases remaining between them. The CDR3 region has the DNA TGTGCCAGCAGTGATTTGGGGCCCTATGGCTACACCTTC. This gives the protein CASSDLGPYGYTF. Full variable domain (missing parts from reference TRBV2 and TRBJ1-2): EPEVTQTPSHQVTQMGQEVILRCVPISNHLYFYWYRQILGQKVEFLVSFYNNEISEKSEIFDDQFSVERPDGSNFTLKIRSTKLEDSAMYFCASSDLGPYGYTFGSGTRLTVV.

V usage is TRBV4-2 and J usage is TRBJ2-1; 10 bases line up with TRBD2. The germline V gene has CDR1 LGHNA and CDR2 YNFKEQ. CDR3 length: 15 amino acids. The V gene end was trimmed by 0 bases and the J gene end by 12 bases; junction bases not matched to a gene: 8. The CDR3 coding sequence is TGTGCCAGCAGCCAAGATGGAGCGGGAGGGCCGAGGCAGTTCTTC. Residues: CASSQDGAGGPRQFF.

This chain links TRBV3-1 (or the pseudogene TRBV3-2) with TRBJ2-1; the match to TRBD2 covers 16 bases. This CDR3 comprises 19 residues. Germline loops: CDR1 LGHDT, CDR2 YNNKEL (reference sequence). V trimming: 8 bases; J trimming: 9 bases; junction bases outside the gene matches: 19. The CDR3 DNA reads TGTGCCAGCGGACATGATGGGACTAGCGGGAGGGGGGGACATGTTGAGCAGTTCTTC. This translates into CASGHDGTSGRGGHVEQFF.

The rearrangement uses TRBV12-3 or TRBV12-4 and TRBJ1-1; D is possibly TRBD1 (6 bases). This CDR3 is 13 amino acids long. V was trimmed by 2 bases and J by 8 bases, leaving 12 bases between them. CDR3 residues: CASSLPGTREAFF. The CDR3 DNA reads TGTGCCAGCAGTTTACCCGGGACAAGAGAAGCTTTCTTT.

The chain combines TRBV29-1 with TRBJ1-1; 10 nucleotides line up with TRBD1. CDR3 length: 13 amino acids. V shed 7 bases, J shed 5 bases, and the junction held 7 bases outside the gene matches. The germline V gene has CDR1 SQVTM and CDR2 ANQGSEA. The CDR3 DNA reads as TGCAGCGCCGACAGGGGGCGAGGGACTGAAGCTTTCTTT. Translation: CSADRGRGTEAFF. Based on the CDR3 plus reference TRBV29-1 and TRBJ1-1, the full variable domain is SAVISQKPSRDICQRGTSLTIQCQVDSQVTMMFWYRQQPGQSLTLIATANQGSEATYESGFVIDKFPISRPNLTFSTLTVSNMSPEDSSIYLCSADRGRGTEAFFGQGTRLTVV.

The chain is built from TRBV13 and TRBJ2-6, with TRBD1 identical over 10 bases. CDR1 PRHDT and CDR2 FYEKMQ come from the germline V gene (reference sequence). The CDR3 has 17 residues. With 6 bases clipped from V and 5 bases from J, the junction kept 10 bases outside the gene matches. For the CDR3, the DNA is TGTGCCAGCAGTTTACTCCGGGACAGGGGAAGGGCCAACGTCCTGACTTTC. Translated: CASSLLRDRGRANVLTF.

The V and J genes are TRBV5-1 and TRBJ2-7; the match to TRBD2 covers 14 bases. The CDR3 contains 15 residues. The germline V gene has CDR1 SGHRS and CDR2 YFSETQ. After removal of 4 bases from V and 4 bases from J, the junction contained 4 bases not matched to a gene. The CDR3 loop reads CASSPRTSGGYEQYF. In DNA form, the CDR3 reads TGCGCCAGCAGCCCCCGGACTAGCGGGGGGTACGAGCAGTACTTC.

In its sample, this clone was seen many times. The rearrangement joins TRBV2 to TRBJ1-5; 9 bases match TRBD1. The V gene's germline CDR1 is SNHLY and CDR2 FYNNEI. With 8 bases clipped from V and 4 bases from J, the junction kept 9 bases outside the gene matches. The CDR3 has 15 residues. The CDR3 sequence is CASDRDRAGNQPQHF. The CDR3, as DNA: TGTGCCAGCGACCGGGACAGGGCAGGGAATCAGCCCCAGCATTTT.

The chain is built from TRBV6-6 and TRBJ2-2; D might be TRBD1 (5 bases). CDR3 length: 16 amino acids. CDR1 and CDR2 from the germline V gene are MNHNY and SVGAGI (reference sequence). V was pared by 2 bases and J by 0 bases, with 10 bases between. Written as DNA, the CDR3 is TGTGCCAGCAGTTACCAACAGGTCGCGAACACCGGGGAGCTGTTTTTT. Its translation: CASSYQQVANTGELFF.

CDR3 residues: CASSPDRILGTGNTIYF. The CDR3 DNA reads as TGTGCCAGCAGTCCCGACAGGATCCTAGGAACTGGAAACACCATATATTTT. The chain links TRBV28 to TRBJ1-3; D is perhaps TRBD1 (6 bases). V lost 5 bases, J lost 2 bases, and 19 bases lay in between. There are 17 residues in the CDR3. Germline V gene data show CDR1 as MDHEN and CDR2 as SYDVKM.

This chain connects TRBV5-4 to TRBJ2-5; tentatively, D is TRBD2 (5 bases). Germline V lookup: CDR1 SGHNT, CDR2 YYREEE (reference sequence). This CDR3 has 14 amino acids. V shed 5 bases and J shed 5 bases, with 16 bases lying between them. The DNA of the CDR3 is TGTGCCAGCAGTTCGGTCCGGGATCGGGAGACCCAGTACTTC. This translates into CASSSVRDRETQYF.

The chain is built from TRBV6-7 and TRBJ2-7; D perhaps matches TRBD2 (6 bases). TRBV6-7 is placed among ORFs of uncertain function. The V end was cut by 0 bases, the J end by 1 base, with 19 bases between. This CDR3 has 18 residues. In DNA form, the CDR3 reads TGTGCCAGCAGTTACTCGTCACCACGTGGAGGGATGTCCTACGAGCAGTACTTC. As protein: CASSYSSPRGGMSYEQYF.